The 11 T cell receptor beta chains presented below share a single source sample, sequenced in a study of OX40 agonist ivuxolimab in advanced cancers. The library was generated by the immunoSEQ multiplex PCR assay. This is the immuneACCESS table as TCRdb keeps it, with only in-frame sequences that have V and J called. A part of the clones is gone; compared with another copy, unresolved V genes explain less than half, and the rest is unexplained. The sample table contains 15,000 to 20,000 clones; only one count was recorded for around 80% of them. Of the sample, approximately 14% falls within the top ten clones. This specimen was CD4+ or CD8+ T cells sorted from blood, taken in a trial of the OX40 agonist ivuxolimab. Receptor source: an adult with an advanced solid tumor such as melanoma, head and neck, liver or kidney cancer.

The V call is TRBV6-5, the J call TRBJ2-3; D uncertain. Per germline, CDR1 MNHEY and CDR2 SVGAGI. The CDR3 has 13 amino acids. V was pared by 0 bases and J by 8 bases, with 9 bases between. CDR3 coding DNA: TGTGCCAGCAGTTACTCGGTGTCGGGTACGCAGTATTTT. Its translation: CASSYSVSGTQYF.

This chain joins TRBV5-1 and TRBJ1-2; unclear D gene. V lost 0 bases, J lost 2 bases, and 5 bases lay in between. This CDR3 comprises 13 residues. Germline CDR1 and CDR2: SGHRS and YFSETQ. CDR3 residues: CASSLDDNYGYTF. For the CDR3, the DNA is TGCGCCAGCAGCTTGGATGACAACTATGGCTACACCTTC.

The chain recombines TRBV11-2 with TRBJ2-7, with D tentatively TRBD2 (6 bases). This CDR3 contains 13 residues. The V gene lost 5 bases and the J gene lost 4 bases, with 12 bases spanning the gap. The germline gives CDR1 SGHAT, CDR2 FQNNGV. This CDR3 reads CASSLQTSYEQYF. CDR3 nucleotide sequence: TGTGCCAGCAGCCTGCAGACTAGTTACGAGCAGTACTTC.

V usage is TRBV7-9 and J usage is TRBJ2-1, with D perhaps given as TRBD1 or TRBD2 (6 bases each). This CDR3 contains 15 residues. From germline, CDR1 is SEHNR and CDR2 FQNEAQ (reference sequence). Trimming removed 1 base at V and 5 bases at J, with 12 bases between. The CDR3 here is CASSLGGAGNNEQFF. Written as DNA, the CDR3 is TGTGCCAGCAGCTTAGGGGGGGCCGGAAACAATGAGCAGTTCTTC.

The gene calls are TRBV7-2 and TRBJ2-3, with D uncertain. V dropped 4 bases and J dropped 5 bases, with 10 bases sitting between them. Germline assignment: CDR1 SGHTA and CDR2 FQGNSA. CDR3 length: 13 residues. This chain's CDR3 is CASSSSELDTQYF. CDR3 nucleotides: TGTGCCAGCAGCTCGTCAGAATTAGATACGCAGTATTTT. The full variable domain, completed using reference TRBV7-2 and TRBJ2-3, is GAGVSQSPSNKVTEKGKDVELRCDPISGHTALYWYRQSLGQGLEFLIYFQGNSAPDKSGLPSDRFSAERTGGSVSTLTIQRTQQEDSAVYLCASSSSELDTQYFGPGTRLTVL.

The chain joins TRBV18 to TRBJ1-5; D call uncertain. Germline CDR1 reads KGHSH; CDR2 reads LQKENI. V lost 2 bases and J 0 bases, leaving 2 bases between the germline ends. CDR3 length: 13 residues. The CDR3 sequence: CASSPYSNQPQHF. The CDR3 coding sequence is TGTGCCAGCTCACCATATAGCAATCAGCCCCAGCATTTT.

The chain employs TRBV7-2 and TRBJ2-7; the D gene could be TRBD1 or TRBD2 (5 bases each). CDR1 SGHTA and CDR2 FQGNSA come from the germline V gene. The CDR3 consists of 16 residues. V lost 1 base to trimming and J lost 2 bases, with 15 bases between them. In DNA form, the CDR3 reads TGTGCCAGCAGCTTAGGTGGGGCGGGCCTAACCTACGAGCAGTACTTC. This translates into CASSLGGAGLTYEQYF.

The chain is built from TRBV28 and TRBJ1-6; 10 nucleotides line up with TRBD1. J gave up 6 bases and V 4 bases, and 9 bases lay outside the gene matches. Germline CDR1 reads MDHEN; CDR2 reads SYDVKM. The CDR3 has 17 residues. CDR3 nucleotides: TGTGCCAGCAGTTCGACAGGGGGCGGAGGGTTTAATTCACCCCTCCACTTT. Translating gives CASSSTGGGGFNSPLHF.

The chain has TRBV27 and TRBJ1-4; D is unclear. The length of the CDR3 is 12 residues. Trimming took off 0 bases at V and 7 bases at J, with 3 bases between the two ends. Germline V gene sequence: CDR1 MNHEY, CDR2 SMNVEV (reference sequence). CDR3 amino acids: CASSLSGEKLFF. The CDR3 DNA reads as TGTGCCAGCAGTTTATCGGGTGAAAAACTGTTTTTT.

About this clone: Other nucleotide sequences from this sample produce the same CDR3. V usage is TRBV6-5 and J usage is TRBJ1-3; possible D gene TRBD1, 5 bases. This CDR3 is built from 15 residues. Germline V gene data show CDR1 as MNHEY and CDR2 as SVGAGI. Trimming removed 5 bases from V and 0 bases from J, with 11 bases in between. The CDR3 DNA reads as TGTGCCAGCAGTCAAGACAGATCCTCTGGAAACACCATATATTTT. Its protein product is CASSQDRSSGNTIYF.

CDR3 sequence: CAWGKGVQETQYF. The CDR3 DNA reads as TGTGCCTGGGGTAAGGGGGTCCAAGAGACCCAGTACTTC. The chain couples TRBV30 to TRBJ2-5, with a tentative D call TRBD1 (6 bases). Germline V gives CDR1 GTSNPN, CDR2 SVGIG (reference sequence). This CDR3 comprises 13 residues. Between the trimmed V and J ends, which lost 5 bases and 1 base, there was a span of 11 bases.